This T cell receptor (beta chain) is from a study of shared clonotypes between healthy human individuals. In the study overall: CD4 naive cells filled three plates per donor, CD4 memory three, CD8 naive two and CD8 memory one.

The CDR3 has 13 amino acids. Trimming took off 6 bases at V and 5 bases at J, with 13 bases between the two ends. CDR1 and CDR2 from the germline V gene are SGHAT and FQNNGV. General study points: Compared with memory subsets, naive subsets generally had larger estimated richness.

On this clone: Its specificity is unknown.

The naive CD8 subset, CD45RO-negative cells positively selected for CCR7, excluded terminally differentiated effector memory CD45RA+ cells. Some clones are missing from TCRdb's copy, which holds only in-frame ones; the method was immunoSEQ multiplex PCR. The sample has some 800,000 clones; nearly 95% are singletons. The chain employs TRBV11-2 and TRBJ1-1; TRBD1 might be the D (5 bases). The sample was naive CD8+ T cells sorted from blood. This sequence was found in a man aged 25 to 40 in good health. The CDR3 DNA reads TGTGCCAGCAGGGGAGGGGCGTGGACTGAAGCTTTCTTT. The encoded protein is CASRGGAWTEAFF.